Included here is one T cell receptor (beta chain) sequence, with context. No cell sorting was done before RNA was extracted from the tissue. Between August and November 2014, newly diagnosed, chemotherapy-naive lung cancer patients underwent thoracic surgery in China. This sample was included in a study of tumor and adjacent non-tumor tissue in lung cancer. A modified ARM-PCR protocol with three rounds of nested PCR amplified TCRbeta. TCRdb called the multiplex PCR reads again in MiXCR, with one record for every CDR3 protein. Of some 84,000 distinct CDR3 sequences detected, roughly two thirds appear once; the ten largest clones hold about 15%. Per germline, CDR1 LNHDA and CDR2 SQIVND (reference sequence). The CDR3 is made up of 12 amino acids. V dropped 10 bases and J dropped 9 bases, with 16 bases sitting between them.

Sequencing was carried out using lung tumor tissue. The genes are TRBV19 and TRBJ1-5; a weak D match, TRBD1 (5 bases). The sequence came from a man in his 70s with non-small cell lung cancer. For the CDR3, the DNA is TGTGCCACTTCCCAGGGCCTTCGGCCCCAGCATTTT. Protein: CATSQGLRPQHF. Combining the CDR3 with reference TRBV19 and TRBJ1-5 gives the whole variable domain DGGITQSPKYLFRKEGQNVTLSCEQNLNHDAMYWYRQDPGQGLRLIYYSQIVNDFQKGDIAEGYSVSREKKESFPLTVTSAQKNPTAFYLCATSQGLRPQHFGDGTRLSIL.